Below, 14 T cell receptor beta chains from the same sample are listed, as sequenced in a study of blood T cell repertoires in COVID-19. Sequencing used immunoSEQ multiplex PCR; TCRdb keeps in-frame clones, though not all of them. The data hold 39,000 or so clones, with more than 70% observed a single time. Source material: peripheral blood. All receptors derive from a woman older than 75 with active or convalescent COVID-19.

The chain couples TRBV28 to TRBJ1-2; D gene unclear. The CDR3 totals 14 residues. CDR1 and CDR2 from the germline V gene are MDHEN and SYDVKM. Trimming took 1 base from V and 4 from J, leaving 10 bases between them. The CDR3 DNA sequence: TGTGCCAGCAGTTTATCTCTTCTATCCTATGGCTACACCTTC. It specifies CASSLSLLSYGYTF.

The chain employs TRBV6-5 and TRBJ1-6, with 7 bases lining up with TRBD1. Germline trimming cut 2 bases from V and 19 bases from J; bases unmatched to any gene: 17. This CDR3 comprises 15 residues. Germline V gene lookup returns CDR1 MNHEY and CDR2 SVGAGI. This chain's CDR3 is CASSYGRQGDSLLHF. The CDR3 DNA reads TGTGCCAGCAGTTACGGTCGGCAGGGGGACTCCCTTTTGCACTTT.

V is TRBV28 and J is TRBJ1-2; tentative D call: TRBD1 (5 bases). The germline V gene encodes CDR1 MDHEN and CDR2 SYDVKM. The CDR3 loop spans 13 amino acids. Trimming stripped 5 bases from V and 4 bases from J, with 11 bases between. The CDR3, as DNA: TGTGCCAGCAGTCGAGACAGCGTCTATGGCTACACCTTC. Its protein is CASSRDSVYGYTF.

V is TRBV10-3 and J is TRBJ1-1; unclear D gene. The V gene's germline CDR1 is ENHRY and CDR2 SYGVKD. Trimming took 4 bases from V and 1 from J, leaving 7 bases between them. CDR3 size: 13 residues. The CDR3 DNA sequence: TGTGCCATCAGTGTTGTTAGGAACACTGAAGCTTTCTTT. This codes for CAISVVRNTEAFF.

In this sample, this clone turned up a few times. The chain links TRBV19 to TRBJ2-3; 7 bases align to TRBD2. This CDR3 is built from 15 residues. Germline-derived CDR1 and CDR2 are LNHDA and SQIVND (reference sequence). V gave up 4 bases and J gave up 5 bases; unmatched junction bases: 9. Here the CDR3 DNA reads TGTGCCAGTAGTACCCTCGCGGGGGAGCAAGATACGCAGTATTTT. It is translated as CASSTLAGEQDTQYF.

This clone appeared many times. The chain uses TRBV24-1 and TRBJ1-2; D gene unclear. The CDR3 is made up of 15 amino acids. Trimming took 2 bases from V and 4 from J, leaving 13 bases between them. Germline CDR1 and CDR2: KGHDR and SFDVKD. CDR3: CATSDSYGATYGYTF. CDR3 DNA: TGTGCCACCAGTGATTCCTACGGTGCAACCTATGGCTACACCTTC.

The J gene is TRBJ2-7, the V gene TRBV6-5; 11 positions agree with TRBD2. This CDR3 has 14 amino acids. Germline CDR1 reads MNHEY; CDR2 reads SVGAGI. V was clipped by 5 bases and J by 1 base; unmatched bases: 1. The CDR3 here is CASSRLAGSYEQYF. The CDR3 bases are TGTGCCAGCAGTAGACTAGCGGGATCCTACGAGCAGTACTTC.

V is TRBV19 and J is TRBJ2-3; no definite D call. The CDR3 loop spans 13 amino acids. Trimming removed 3 bases from V and 0 bases from J, with 4 bases in between. Germline V gene sequence: CDR1 LNHDA, CDR2 SQIVND (reference sequence). The CDR3 coding sequence is TGTGCCAGTAGTATGTATAGCACAGATACGCAGTATTTT. This encodes CASSMYSTDTQYF.

This chain links TRBV6-1 with TRBJ2-1, with 7 bases that match TRBD1. V lost 2 bases, J lost 4 bases, and 2 bases stayed unmatched. This CDR3 is built from 14 residues. From germline, CDR1 is MNHNS and CDR2 SASEGT. CDR3: CASSEPGQYNEQFF. Written as DNA, the CDR3 is TGTGCCAGCAGTGAACCGGGACAGTACAATGAGCAGTTCTTC.

Only one count was recorded for this clone. This sequence joins TRBV5-4 and TRBJ2-7; possibly TRBD2 for D (5 bases). The germline V gene has CDR1 SGHNT and CDR2 YYREEE (reference sequence). The CDR3 covers 15 residues. Trimming took off 0 bases at V and 2 bases at J, with 12 bases between the two ends. The CDR3 nucleotides are TGTGCCAGCAGCTTGGGGGGAGCAGAACCCTACGAGCAGTACTTC. It encodes CASSLGGAEPYEQYF.

The gene calls are TRBV28 and TRBJ1-1; D remains unclear. CDR1 is MDHEN, CDR2 SYDVKM, per germline. V lost 5 bases to trimming and J lost 7 bases, with 11 bases between them. CDR3 size: 12 residues. The CDR3 is CASSVIRGEAFF. The CDR3 region has the DNA TGTGCCAGCAGTGTCATAAGAGGTGAAGCTTTCTTT.

This sequence joins TRBV11-2 and TRBJ1-5; possible D gene TRBD1, 5 bases. CDR1 SGHAT and CDR2 FQNNGV come from the germline V gene. The CDR3 loop spans 15 amino acids. With 5 bases removed from V and 4 bases from J, the gap between germline ends came to 15 bases. Here the CDR3 reads CASSLASGGNQPQHF. In DNA, the CDR3 is TGTGCCAGCAGCCTAGCCTCCGGGGGGAATCAGCCCCAGCATTTT.

The chain couples TRBV27 to TRBJ1-2; 7 positions agree with TRBD1. V lost 0 bases to trimming and J lost 7 bases; unmatched junction nucleotides: 8. The CDR3 totals 15 residues. Germline V CDR1 and CDR2: MNHEY, SMNVEV (reference sequence). CDR3 DNA: TGTGCCAGCAGTTTATCGCGGGAGGGGGCAGGTGGCTACACCTTC. Translated: CASSLSREGAGGYTF.

This clone has only one observation. This sequence joins TRBV20-1 and TRBJ2-5, with 8 positions matching TRBD1. Per the germline V gene, CDR1 is DFQATT and CDR2 is SNEGSKA (reference sequence). The trim removed 3 bases at V and 4 bases at J, leaving 10 bases unmatched. This CDR3 has 15 amino acids. CDR3 coding DNA: TGCAGTGCTAGTTTCCGACAGGGGTTGGCAGAGACCCAGTACTTC. Translation gives CSASFRQGLAETQYF.